The clone carrying this T cell receptor (beta chain) appeared a few times. Its antigen is unknown. V dropped 0 bases and J dropped 8 bases, with 17 bases sitting between them. Germline V CDR1 and CDR2: LGHNA, YSLEER. The CDR3 is made up of 16 amino acids. A single record per CDR3 protein comes from TCRdb applying MiXCR to the 5' RACE reads. This sample yields 50,000 or so distinct CDR3 sequences, of which less than 35% are seen a single time; about 39% belongs to the top ten. This specimen comes from a study of T-cell memory formation after mild COVID-19. Notes on the study in general: Day 37-peaking second-wave clones had unconfirmed SARS-CoV-2 specificity.

The specimen sequenced was PBMCs or a T cell subset sorted from them (not recorded which). The TCR originated in a man younger than 30 who had mild COVID-19 (a few samples of this study predate the infection). Cell type and time point are not known. V and J are TRBV4-3 and TRBJ2-1, with unresolved D. Here the CDR3 DNA reads TGCGCCAGCAGCCAAGAAGGCACATCCTCACGGGATGAGCAGTTCTTC. Protein product: CASSQEGTSSRDEQFF.